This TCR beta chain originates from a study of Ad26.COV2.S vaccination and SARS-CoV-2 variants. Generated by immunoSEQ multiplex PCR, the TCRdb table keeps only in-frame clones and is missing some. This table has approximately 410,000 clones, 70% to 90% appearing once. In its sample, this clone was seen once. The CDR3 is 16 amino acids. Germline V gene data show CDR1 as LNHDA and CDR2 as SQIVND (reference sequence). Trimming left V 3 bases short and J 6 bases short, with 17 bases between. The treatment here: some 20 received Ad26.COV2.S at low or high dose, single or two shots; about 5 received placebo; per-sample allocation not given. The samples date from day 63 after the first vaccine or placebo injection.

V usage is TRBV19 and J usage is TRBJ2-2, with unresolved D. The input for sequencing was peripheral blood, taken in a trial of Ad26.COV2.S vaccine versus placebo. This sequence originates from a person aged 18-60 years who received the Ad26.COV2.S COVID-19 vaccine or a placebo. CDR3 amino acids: CASSIYLQSLAGELFF. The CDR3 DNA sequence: TGTGCCAGTAGTATTTACCTACAGTCGTTAGCCGGGGAGCTGTTTTTT.